Given below is one T cell receptor beta chain in context. Its target is not known. TCRdb's copy holds only in-frame clones and misses some; the assay was immunoSEQ multiplex PCR. The table includes about 100,000 clones, approximately 86% detected once. No infections or other immune events were documented during collection. This record comes from a study of identifying expanded T cells in peripheral blood. Study-wide points: Across healthy donors, higher total template counts meant significantly greater two-week count variance.

V was pared by 5 bases and J by 5 bases, with 12 bases between. Germline V gene lookup returns CDR1 PRHDT and CDR2 FYEKMQ (reference sequence). CDR3 length equals 14 residues. The chain employs TRBV13 and TRBJ1-4; D possibly corresponds to TRBD1 (6 bases). This clonotype originated in a person aged 18 to 75 in good health. Specimen: blood. The CDR3 nucleotides read TGTGCCAGCAGCCCCCCAGGGGAAAATGAAAAACTGTTTTTT. Protein: CASSPPGENEKLFF.